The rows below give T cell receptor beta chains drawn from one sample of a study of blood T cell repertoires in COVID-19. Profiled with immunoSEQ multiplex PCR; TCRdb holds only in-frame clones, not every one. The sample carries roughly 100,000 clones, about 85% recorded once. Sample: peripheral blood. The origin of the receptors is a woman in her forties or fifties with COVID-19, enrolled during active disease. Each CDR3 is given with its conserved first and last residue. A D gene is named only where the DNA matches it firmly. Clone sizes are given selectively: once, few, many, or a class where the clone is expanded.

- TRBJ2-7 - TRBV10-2 TGCGCCAGCAGTGGGGACACATACGAGCAGTACTTC CASSGDTYEQYF
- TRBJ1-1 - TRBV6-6 TGTGCCAGCATTAGGAACACTGAAGCTTTCTTT CASIRNTEAFF
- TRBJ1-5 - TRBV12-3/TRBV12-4 TGTGCCAGCAGTTTATTAGAAGATCAGCCCCAGCATTTT CASSLLEDQPQHF
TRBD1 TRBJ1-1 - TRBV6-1 TGTGCCAGCAGTGAACCGGGACAGGCGAACACTGAAGCTTTCTTT CASSEPGQANTEAFF
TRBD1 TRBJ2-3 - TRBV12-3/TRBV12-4 TGTGCCGGAACAGGGGGTAACGCAGATACGCAGTATTTT CAGTGGNADTQYF
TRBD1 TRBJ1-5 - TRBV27 TGTGCCAGCAGAGGGACAGGGAGTAGTAATCAGCCCCAGCATTTT CASRGTGSSNQPQHF
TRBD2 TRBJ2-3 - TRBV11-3 TGTGCCAGCAGCTTCCTAGCGGGGGTTGGAGATACGCAGTATTTT CASSFLAGVGDTQYF
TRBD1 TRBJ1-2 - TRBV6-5 TGTGCCAGCTCCAGCCGGGGACAGGGGCTTGATGGCTACACCTTC CASSSRGQGLDGYTF
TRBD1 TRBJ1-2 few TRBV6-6 TGTGCCAGCAGTCACGGACAGGGTTATGGCTACACCTTC CASSHGQGYGYTF
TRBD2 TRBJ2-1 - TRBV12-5 TGTGCTAGTGGTCCCTGGACTAGCGGGGGGCGGAGCTCCTACAATGAGCAGTTCTTC CASGPWTSGGRSSYNEQFF
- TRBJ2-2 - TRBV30 TGTGCCTGGAACAGCAACACCGGGGAGCTGTTTTTT CAWNSNTGELFF
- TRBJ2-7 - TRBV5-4 TGTGCCAGCAGCGTACTCCGGGGACACCCGTCGCCGGACGAGCAGTACTTC CASSVLRGHPSPDEQYF
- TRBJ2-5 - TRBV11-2 TGTGCCAGCAGCCTGTCGCAGGGCCGGGAGACCCAGTACTTC CASSLSQGRETQYF
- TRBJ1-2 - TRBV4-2 TGTGCCAGCAGCCAAGATCGATACGGGTATGGCTACACCTTC CASSQDRYGYGYTF
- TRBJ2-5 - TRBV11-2 TGTGCCAGCAGCTTCCAGGGTTCAGAGACCCAGTACTTC CASSFQGSETQYF
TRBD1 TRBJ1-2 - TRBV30 TGTGCCTGGAGTAGACAGGGACTCTATGGCTACACCTTC CAWSRQGLYGYTF
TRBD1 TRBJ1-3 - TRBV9 TGTGCCAGCAGCGTAGAAGGGGATTGGGACAGGATGTACTCTGGAAACACCATATATTTT CASSVEGDWDRMYSGNTIYF